This T cell receptor beta chain was recovered during a study of control samples from healthy donors and cancer patients. The protocol was immunoSEQ multiplex PCR, while the TCRdb copy is restricted to in-frame clones and leaves out a portion. Of approximately 80,000 clones in the sample, 70% to 90% were seen once. Input material: blood. This clonotype originated in a woman aged 45-65 years in good health.

The CDR3 is CASTDRGYSNQPQHF. CDR3 coding DNA: TGTGCCAGTACGGACCGTGGATATAGCAATCAGCCCCAGCATTTT. The chain uses TRBV19 and TRBJ1-5, with D hard to call. The germline V gene encodes CDR1 LNHDA and CDR2 SQIVND (reference sequence). V lost 7 bases and J 0 bases, leaving 13 bases between the germline ends. This CDR3 is 15 amino acids long.